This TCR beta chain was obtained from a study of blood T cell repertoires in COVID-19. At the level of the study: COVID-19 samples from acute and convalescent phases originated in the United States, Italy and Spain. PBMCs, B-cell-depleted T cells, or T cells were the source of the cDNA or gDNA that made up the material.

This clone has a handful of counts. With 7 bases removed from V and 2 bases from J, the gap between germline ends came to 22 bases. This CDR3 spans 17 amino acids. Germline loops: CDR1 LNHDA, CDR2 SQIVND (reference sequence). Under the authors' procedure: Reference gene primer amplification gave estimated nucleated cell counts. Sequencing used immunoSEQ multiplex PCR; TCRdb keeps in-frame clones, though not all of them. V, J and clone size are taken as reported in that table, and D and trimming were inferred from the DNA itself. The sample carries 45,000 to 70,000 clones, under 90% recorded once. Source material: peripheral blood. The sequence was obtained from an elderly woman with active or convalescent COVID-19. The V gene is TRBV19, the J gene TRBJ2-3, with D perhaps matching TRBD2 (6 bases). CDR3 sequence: CASTPGPGTLYTDTQYF. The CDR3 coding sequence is TGTGCCAGTACCCCAGGTCCCGGGACTCTTTACACAGATACGCAGTATTTT.